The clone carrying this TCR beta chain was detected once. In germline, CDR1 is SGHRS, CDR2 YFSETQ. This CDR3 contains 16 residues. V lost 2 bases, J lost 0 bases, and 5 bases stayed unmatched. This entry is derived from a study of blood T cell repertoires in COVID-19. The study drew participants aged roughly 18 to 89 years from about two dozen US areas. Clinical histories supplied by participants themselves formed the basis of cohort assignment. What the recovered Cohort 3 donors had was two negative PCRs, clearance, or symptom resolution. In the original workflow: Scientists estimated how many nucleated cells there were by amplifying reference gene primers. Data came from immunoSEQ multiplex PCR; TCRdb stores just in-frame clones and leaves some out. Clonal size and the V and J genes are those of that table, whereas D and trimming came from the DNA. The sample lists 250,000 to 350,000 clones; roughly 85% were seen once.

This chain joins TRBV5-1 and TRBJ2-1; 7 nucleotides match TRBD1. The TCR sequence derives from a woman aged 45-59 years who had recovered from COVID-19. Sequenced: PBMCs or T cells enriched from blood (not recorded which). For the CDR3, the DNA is TGCGCCAGCAGCTTTAGGACAGGATACTCCTACAATGAGCAGTTCTTC. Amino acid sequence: CASSFRTGYSYNEQFF.